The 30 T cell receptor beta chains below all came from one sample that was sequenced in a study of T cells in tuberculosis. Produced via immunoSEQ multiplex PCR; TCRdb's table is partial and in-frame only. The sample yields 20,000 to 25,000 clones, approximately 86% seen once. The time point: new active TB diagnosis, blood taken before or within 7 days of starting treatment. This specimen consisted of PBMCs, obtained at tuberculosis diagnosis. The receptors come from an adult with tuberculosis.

The DNA for the CDR3 is TGTGCCAGCAGCTTAGAAGGGACAGGGGGCTATGAGCAGTTCTTC. It codes for CASSLEGTGGYEQFF. V and J are TRBV11-2 and TRBJ2-1, with 12 bases lining up with TRBD1. Losses at the gene ends were 0 bases for V and 8 bases for J; bases not matched to a gene: 2. The CDR3 runs 15 residues. Germline-derived CDR1 and CDR2 are SGHAT and FQNNGV.

The chain's CDR3 is CAISAPPAGASYEQYF. DNA for the CDR3: TGTGCCATCAGTGCTCCCCCGGCAGGGGCCTCCTACGAGCAGTACTTC. The gene calls are TRBV10-3 and TRBJ2-7, with D possibly matching TRBD1 (6 bases). The germline V gene encodes CDR1 ENHRY and CDR2 SYGVKD. Trimming took 4 bases from V and 0 from J, leaving 16 bases between them. The CDR3 spans 16 residues.

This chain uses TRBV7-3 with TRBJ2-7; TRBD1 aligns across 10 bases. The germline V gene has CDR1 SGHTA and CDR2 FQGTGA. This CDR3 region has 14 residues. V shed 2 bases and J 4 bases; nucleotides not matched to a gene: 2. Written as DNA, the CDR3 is TGTGCCAGCAGCTTAGACAGGGGGCTATACGAGCAGTACTTC. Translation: CASSLDRGLYEQYF.

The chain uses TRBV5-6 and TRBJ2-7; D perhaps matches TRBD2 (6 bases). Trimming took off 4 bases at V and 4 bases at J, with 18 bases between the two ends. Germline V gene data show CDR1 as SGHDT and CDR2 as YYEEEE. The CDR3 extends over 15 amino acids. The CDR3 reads CASSRPEAGWYEQYF. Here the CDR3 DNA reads TGTGCCAGCAGCCGACCAGAGGCGGGATGGTACGAGCAGTACTTC.

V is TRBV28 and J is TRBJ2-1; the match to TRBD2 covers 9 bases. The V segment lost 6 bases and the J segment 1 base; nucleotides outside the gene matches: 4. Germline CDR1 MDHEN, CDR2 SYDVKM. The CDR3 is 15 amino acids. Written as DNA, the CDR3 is TGTGCCAGCAGACTTGGACTAGCGTCCTACAATGAGCAGTTCTTC. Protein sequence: CASRLGLASYNEQFF. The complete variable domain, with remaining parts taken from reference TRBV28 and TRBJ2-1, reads DVKVTQSSRYLVKRTGEKVFLECVQDMDHENMFWYRQDPGLGLRLIYFSYDVKMKEKGDIPEGYSVSREKKERFSLILESASTNQTSMYLCASRLGLASYNEQFFGPGTRLTVL.

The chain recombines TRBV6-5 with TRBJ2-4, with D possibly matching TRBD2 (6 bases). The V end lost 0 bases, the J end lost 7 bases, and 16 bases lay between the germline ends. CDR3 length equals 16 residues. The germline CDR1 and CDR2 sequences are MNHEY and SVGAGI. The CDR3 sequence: CASSYSSGGLGNIQYF. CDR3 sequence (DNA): TGTGCCAGCAGTTACTCATCTGGGGGACTCGGGAACATTCAGTACTTC.

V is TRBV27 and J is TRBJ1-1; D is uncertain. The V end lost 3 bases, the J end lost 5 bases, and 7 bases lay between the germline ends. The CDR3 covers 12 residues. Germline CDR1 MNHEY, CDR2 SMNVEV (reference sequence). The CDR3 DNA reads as TGTGCCAGCAGTTTCGCGGGGACTGAAGCTTTCTTT. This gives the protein CASSFAGTEAFF.

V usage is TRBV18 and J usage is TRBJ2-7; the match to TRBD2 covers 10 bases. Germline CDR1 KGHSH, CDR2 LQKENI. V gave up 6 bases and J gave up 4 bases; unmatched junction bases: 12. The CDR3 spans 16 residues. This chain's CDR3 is CASSPLHSGRRYEQYF. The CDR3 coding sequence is TGTGCCAGCTCCCCTCTCCATAGCGGGAGGAGATACGAGCAGTACTTC.

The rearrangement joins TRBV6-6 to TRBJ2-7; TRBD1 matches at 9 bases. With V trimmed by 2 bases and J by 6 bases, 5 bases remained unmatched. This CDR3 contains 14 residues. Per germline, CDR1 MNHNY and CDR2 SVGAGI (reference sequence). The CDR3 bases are TGTGCCAGCAGTTACCTCGGGACAGGGCGCGAGCAGTACTTC. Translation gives CASSYLGTGREQYF.

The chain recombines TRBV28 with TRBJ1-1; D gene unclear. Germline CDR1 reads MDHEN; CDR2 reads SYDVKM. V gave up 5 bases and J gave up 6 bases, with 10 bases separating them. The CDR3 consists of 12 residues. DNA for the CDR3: TGTGCCAGCAGTCCCGACATATCTGAAGCTTTCTTT. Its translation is CASSPDISEAFF.

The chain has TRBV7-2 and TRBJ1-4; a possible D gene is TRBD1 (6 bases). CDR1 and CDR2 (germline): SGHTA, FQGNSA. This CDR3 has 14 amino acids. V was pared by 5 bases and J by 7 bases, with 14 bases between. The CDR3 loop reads CASSPRGVVEKLFF. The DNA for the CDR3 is TGTGCCAGCAGCCCCAGGGGAGTAGTTGAAAAACTGTTTTTT. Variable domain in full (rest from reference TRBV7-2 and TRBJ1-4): GAGVSQSPSNKVTEKGKDVELRCDPISGHTALYWYRQSLGQGLEFLIYFQGNSAPDKSGLPSDRFSAERTGGSVSTLTIQRTQQEDSAVYLCASSPRGVVEKLFFGSGTQLSVL.

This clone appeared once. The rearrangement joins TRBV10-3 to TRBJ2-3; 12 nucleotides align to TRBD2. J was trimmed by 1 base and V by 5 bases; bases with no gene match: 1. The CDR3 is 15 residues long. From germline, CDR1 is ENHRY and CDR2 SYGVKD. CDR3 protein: CAISRTSGGTDTQYF. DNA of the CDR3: TGTGCCATCAGTAGGACTAGCGGGGGCACAGATACGCAGTATTTT.

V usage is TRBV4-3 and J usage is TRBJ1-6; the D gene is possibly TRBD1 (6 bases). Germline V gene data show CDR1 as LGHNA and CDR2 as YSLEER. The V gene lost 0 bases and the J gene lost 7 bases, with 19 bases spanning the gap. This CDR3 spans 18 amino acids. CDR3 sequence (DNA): TGCGCCAGCAGCCAAGAAGGGGGGTCGGGGGGCGGCAATTCACCCCTCCACTTT. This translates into CASSQEGGSGGGNSPLHF.

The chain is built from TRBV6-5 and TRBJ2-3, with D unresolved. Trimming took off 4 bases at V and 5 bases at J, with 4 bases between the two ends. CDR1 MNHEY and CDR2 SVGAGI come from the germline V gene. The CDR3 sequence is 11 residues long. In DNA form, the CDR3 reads TGTGCCAGCAGTTCCAAAGATACGCAGTATTTT. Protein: CASSSKDTQYF.

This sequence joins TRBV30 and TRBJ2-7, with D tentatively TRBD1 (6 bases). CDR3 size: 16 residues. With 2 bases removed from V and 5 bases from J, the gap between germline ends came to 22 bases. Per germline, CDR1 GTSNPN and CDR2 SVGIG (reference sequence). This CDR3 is CAWSPRRDTRRDEQYF. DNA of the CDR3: TGTGCCTGGAGTCCTCGACGGGACACCCGGCGAGACGAGCAGTACTTC. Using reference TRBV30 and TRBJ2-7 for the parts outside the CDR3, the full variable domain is SQTIHQWPATLVQPVGSPLSLECTVEGTSNPNLYWYRQAAGRGLQLLFYSVGIGQISSEVPQNLSASRPQDRQFILSSKKLLLSDSGFYLCAWSPRRDTRRDEQYFGPGTRLTVT.

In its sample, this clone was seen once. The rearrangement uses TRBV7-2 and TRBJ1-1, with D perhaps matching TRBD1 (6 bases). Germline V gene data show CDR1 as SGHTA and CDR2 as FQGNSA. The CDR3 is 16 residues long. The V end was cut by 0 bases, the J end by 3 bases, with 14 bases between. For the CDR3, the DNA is TGTGCCAGCAGCTTAGCGCCCGGGGGGCGAGACACTGAAGCTTTCTTT. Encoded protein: CASSLAPGGRDTEAFF.

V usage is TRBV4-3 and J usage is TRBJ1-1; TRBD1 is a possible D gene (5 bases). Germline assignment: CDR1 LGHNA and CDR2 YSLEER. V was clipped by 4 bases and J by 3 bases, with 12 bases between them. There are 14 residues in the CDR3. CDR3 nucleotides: TGCGCCAGCAGCCGGGGCCGGGGGGACACTGAAGCTTTCTTT. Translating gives CASSRGRGDTEAFF.

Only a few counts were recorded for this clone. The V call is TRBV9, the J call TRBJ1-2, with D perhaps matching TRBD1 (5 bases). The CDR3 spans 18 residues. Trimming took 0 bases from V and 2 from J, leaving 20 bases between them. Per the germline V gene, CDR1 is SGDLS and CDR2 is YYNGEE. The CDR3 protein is CASSVVGVVGLTNYGYTF. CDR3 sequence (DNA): TGTGCCAGCAGCGTAGTCGGCGTGGTGGGACTGACGAACTATGGCTACACCTTC.

CDR3: CASFGQNNQPQHF. In nucleotides, the CDR3 is TGTGCCAGCTTCGGACAGAACAATCAGCCCCAGCATTTT. V is TRBV28 and J is TRBJ1-5, with D tentatively TRBD1 (6 bases). CDR3 length: 13 residues. V shed 8 bases and J shed 3 bases, with 11 bases lying between them. The V gene's germline CDR1 is MDHEN and CDR2 SYDVKM. Full variable domain (remainder filled in from reference TRBV28 and TRBJ1-5): DVKVTQSSRYLVKRTGEKVFLECVQDMDHENMFWYRQDPGLGLRLIYFSYDVKMKEKGDIPEGYSVSREKKERFSLILESASTNQTSMYLCASFGQNNQPQHFGDGTRLSIL.

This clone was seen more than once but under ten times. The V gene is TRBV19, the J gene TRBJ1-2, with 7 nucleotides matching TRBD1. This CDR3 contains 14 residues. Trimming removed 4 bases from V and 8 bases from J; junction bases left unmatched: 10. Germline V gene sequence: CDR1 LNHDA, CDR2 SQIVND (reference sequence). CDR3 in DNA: TGTGCCAGTAGTAACCCCTCCGACAGGGCCGGCTACACCTTC. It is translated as CASSNPSDRAGYTF.

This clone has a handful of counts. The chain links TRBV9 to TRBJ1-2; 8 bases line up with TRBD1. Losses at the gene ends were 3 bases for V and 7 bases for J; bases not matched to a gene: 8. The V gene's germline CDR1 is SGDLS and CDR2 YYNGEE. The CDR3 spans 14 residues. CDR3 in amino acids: CASSETWTGSGYTF. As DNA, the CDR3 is TGTGCCAGCAGCGAAACTTGGACAGGGAGTGGCTACACCTTC.

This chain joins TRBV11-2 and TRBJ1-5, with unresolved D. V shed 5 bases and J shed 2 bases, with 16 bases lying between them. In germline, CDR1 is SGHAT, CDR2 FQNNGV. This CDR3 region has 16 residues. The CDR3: CASSPNRIIGNQPQHF. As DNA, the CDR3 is TGTGCCAGCAGCCCCAATCGTATTATAGGCAATCAGCCCCAGCATTTT.

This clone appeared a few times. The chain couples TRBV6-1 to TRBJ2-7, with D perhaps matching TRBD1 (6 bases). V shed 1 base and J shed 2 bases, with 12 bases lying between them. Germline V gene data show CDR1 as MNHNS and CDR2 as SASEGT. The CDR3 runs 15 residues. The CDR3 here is CASSEGGAGAYEQYF. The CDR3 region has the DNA TGTGCCAGCAGTGAAGGAGGGGCAGGGGCCTACGAGCAGTACTTC.

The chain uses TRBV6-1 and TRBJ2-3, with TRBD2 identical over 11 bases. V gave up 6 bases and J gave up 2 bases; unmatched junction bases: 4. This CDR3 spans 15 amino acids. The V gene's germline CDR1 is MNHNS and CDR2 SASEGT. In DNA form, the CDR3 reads TGTGCCAGCAGCCCGACTAGCGGGACCACAGATACGCAGTATTTT. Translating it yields CASSPTSGTTDTQYF.

The CDR3 DNA reads TGTGCCAGCAGCCGTGGCGTAATTGGGGACAGTGATTTTTTT. Protein product: CASSRGVIGDSDFF. The genes are TRBV28 and TRBJ2-2; 7 bases align to TRBD1. The CDR3 consists of 14 residues. Germline V gene data show CDR1 as MDHEN and CDR2 as SYDVKM. The J segment lost 17 bases and the V segment lost 6 bases, leaving 18 bases of the junction unmatched.

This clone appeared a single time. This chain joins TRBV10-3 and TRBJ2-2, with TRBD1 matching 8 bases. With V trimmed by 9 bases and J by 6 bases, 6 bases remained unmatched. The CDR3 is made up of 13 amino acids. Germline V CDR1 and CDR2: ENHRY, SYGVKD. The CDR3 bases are TGTGCCATTAAACAGGGGGTGGCCGGGGAGCTGTTTTTT. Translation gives CAIKQGVAGELFF.

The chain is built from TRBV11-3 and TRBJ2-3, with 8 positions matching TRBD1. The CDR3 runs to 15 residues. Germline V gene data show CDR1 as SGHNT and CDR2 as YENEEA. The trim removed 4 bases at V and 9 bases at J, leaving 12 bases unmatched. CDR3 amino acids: CASSSRTGTYLTQYF. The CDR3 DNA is TGTGCCAGCAGCTCTCGGACAGGGACCTACTTGACGCAGTATTTT.

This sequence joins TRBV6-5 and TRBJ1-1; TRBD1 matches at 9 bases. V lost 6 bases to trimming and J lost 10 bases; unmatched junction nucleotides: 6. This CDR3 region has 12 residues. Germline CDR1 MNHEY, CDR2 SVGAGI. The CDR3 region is CASSPNRGRAFF. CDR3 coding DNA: TGTGCCAGCAGCCCCAACAGGGGGCGAGCTTTCTTT.

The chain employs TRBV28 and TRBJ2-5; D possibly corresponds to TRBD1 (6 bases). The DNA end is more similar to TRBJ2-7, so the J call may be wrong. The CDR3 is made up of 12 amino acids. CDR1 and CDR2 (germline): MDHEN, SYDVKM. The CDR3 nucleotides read TGTGCCACCACCCAAGAGGGGGACGAGCAGTACTTC. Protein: CATTQEGDEQYF.

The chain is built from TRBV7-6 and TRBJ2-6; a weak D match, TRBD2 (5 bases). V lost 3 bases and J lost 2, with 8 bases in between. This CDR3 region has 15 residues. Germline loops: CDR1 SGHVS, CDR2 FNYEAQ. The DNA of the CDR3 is TGTGCCAGCAGCTTGGCCGGGACTGGGGCCAACGTCCTGACTTTC. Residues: CASSLAGTGANVLTF.